A selection of T cell receptor beta chains follows, all from one sample in a study of OX40 agonist ivuxolimab in advanced cancers. The data were produced by immunoSEQ multiplex PCR, yet TCRdb's version contains in-frame clones alone and is incomplete. This table holds some 15,000 clones, roughly 81% found once. The source was CD4+ or CD8+ T cells sorted from blood, collected in a trial of the OX40 agonist ivuxolimab. These receptors came from an adult with an advanced solid tumor such as melanoma, head and neck, liver or kidney cancer. CDR3s include the opening cysteine and the closing phenylalanine or tryptophan. The D gene is left open where the match is weak. Rows give clone size only sometimes, using once, few, many, or a class for an expanded clone.

V: TRBV9; size: NA; J: TRBJ2-5; D: TRBD2; DNA: TGTGCCAGCAGCGTAGAACGCTCCGGGGGGGAGACCCAGTACTTC; CDR3: CASSVERSGGETQYF
V: TRBV5-4; size: NA; J: TRBJ1-2; D: TRBD1; DNA: TGTGCCAGCAGCCCTGTAACTGGGACAGGGAACTATGGCTACACCTTC; CDR3: CASSPVTGTGNYGYTF
V: TRBV11-2; size: once; J: TRBJ2-7; D: TRBD2; DNA: TGTGCCAGCAGCCAGAACAGCGGGGCCCTTTCCTACGAGCAGTACTTC; CDR3: CASSQNSGALSYEQYF
V: TRBV6-5; size: NA; J: TRBJ1-2; D: TRBD1; DNA: TGTGCCAGCAGTTACGAACGGACAGGTCTAAATGGCTACACCTTC; CDR3: CASSYERTGLNGYTF
V: TRBV13; size: NA; J: TRBJ2-2; D: TRBD2; DNA: TGTGCCAGCAGCTCCAGCATGGGACTAGCTGGGGCCGGGGAGCTGTTTTTT; CDR3: CASSSSMGLAGAGELFF
V: TRBV15; size: NA; J: TRBJ2-7; D: TRBD2; DNA: TGTGCCACCAGCAGAGCAGGGGCTAGCGGGTTTTCCTACGAGCAGTACTTC; CDR3: CATSRAGASGFSYEQYF
V: TRBV9; size: NA; J: TRBJ2-1; D: NA; DNA: TGTGCCAGCAGCGTGTCGGAGGAGCAGTTCTTC; CDR3: CASSVSEEQFF
V: TRBV19; size: NA; J: TRBJ2-1; D: TRBD2; DNA: TGTGCCAGTAGTCAACGAGCGGGGGGCGCCTACAATGAGCAGTTCTTC; CDR3: CASSQRAGGAYNEQFF
V: TRBV4-1; size: NA; J: TRBJ2-7; D: NA; DNA: TGCGCCAGCAGCCAGGCCGTGGGTTACGAGCAGTACTTC; CDR3: CASSQAVGYEQYF
V: TRBV5-1; size: NA; J: TRBJ1-6; D: NA; DNA: TGCGCCAGCAGCTTGACGGGTTTAGATAATTCACCCCTCCACTTT; CDR3: CASSLTGLDNSPLHF
V: TRBV18; size: NA; J: TRBJ2-7; D: NA; DNA: TGTGCCAGCTCACCAGGTGAAACAGTGGGACCCTACGAGCAGTACTTC; CDR3: CASSPGETVGPYEQYF
V: TRBV5-5; size: once; J: TRBJ2-7; D: NA; DNA: TGTGCCAGCAGCGCCGGACAAAAGAGGATCTACGAGCAGTACTTC; CDR3: CASSAGQKRIYEQYF
V: TRBV5-8; size: NA; J: TRBJ2-2; D: NA; DNA: TGTGCCAGCAGCCCGTACAGGGAAAGGGACACCGGGGAGCTGTTTTTT; CDR3: CASSPYRERDTGELFF
V: TRBV6-1; size: NA; J: TRBJ2-3; D: NA; DNA: TGTGCCAGCAGCGAGGGTGCCTCGATCACAGATACGCAGTATTTT; CDR3: CASSEGASITDTQYF
V: TRBV11-2; size: medium-sized; J: TRBJ1-2; D: TRBD1; DNA: TGTGCCAGCAGCTTAGGACAGGGTGGATATGGCTACACCTTC; CDR3: CASSLGQGGYGYTF